The 20 T cell receptor beta chains below come from one sample, sequenced in a study of monozygotic twins with cystic fibrosis. Generated by immunoSEQ multiplex PCR, the TCRdb table keeps only in-frame clones and is missing some. Altogether roughly 20,000 clones are present, 95% to 98% being singletons, with the ten largest covering 1.9%. What was sequenced was blood. The receptors shown here come from a woman in her 30s with cystic fibrosis.

The DNA of the CDR3 is TGTGCCAGCAGCTTGGCCACAGGGGAGGGCTACACCTTC. Its translation is CASSLATGEGYTF. The V call is TRBV5-4, the J call TRBJ1-2, with 7 bases fitting TRBD1. This CDR3 contains 13 residues. The ends lost 0 bases at V and 8 bases at J; junction bases unmatched: 4. Germline CDR1 SGHNT, CDR2 YYREEE (reference sequence).

This rearrangement joins TRBV11-2 to TRBJ2-1; 8 bases are a match to TRBD2. The trim removed 5 bases at V and 2 bases at J, leaving 8 bases unmatched. Per germline, CDR1 SGHAT and CDR2 FQNNGV. The CDR3 covers 16 residues. The CDR3 DNA follows: TGTGCCAGCAGCCGGGGGGGGACGTCGGCCTACAATGAGCAGTTCTTC. It is translated as CASSRGGTSAYNEQFF.

V gene TRBV30 combines with J gene TRBJ2-2, with 10 bases that match TRBD2. This CDR3 is built from 16 residues. The ends lost 4 bases at V and 6 bases at J; junction bases unmatched: 11. Per the germline V gene, CDR1 is GTSNPN and CDR2 is SVGIG (reference sequence). The CDR3 DNA follows: TGTGCCTGGACCCCTCTCGGGAGCGGGGGGGCCGGGGAGCTGTTTTTT. It yields the protein CAWTPLGSGGAGELFF.

The chain recombines TRBV15 with TRBJ2-1, with D unresolved. The CDR3 runs 12 residues. Trimming pared 8 bases from V and 3 bases from J, leaving 8 bases between. Germline values: CDR1 LNHNV, CDR2 YYDKDF (reference sequence). The CDR3 DNA is TGTGCCACCTCTGGGCGCTACAATGAGCAGTTCTTC. It codes for CATSGRYNEQFF.

The chain is built from TRBV5-1 and TRBJ1-1, with D maybe TRBD1 (6 bases). This CDR3 has 15 residues. In germline, CDR1 is SGHRS, CDR2 YFSETQ. V was pared by 4 bases and J by 1 base, with 14 bases between. CDR3 loop: CASSLTGTPNTEAFF. The CDR3 coding sequence is TGCGCCAGCAGCCTGACCGGGACACCGAACACTGAAGCTTTCTTT.

The rearrangement links TRBV7-2 to TRBJ2-7; D might be TRBD2 (5 bases). CDR1 is SGHTA, CDR2 FQGNSA, per germline. The CDR3 contains 13 residues. The ends were cut back, 6 bases at V and 2 bases at J, with 11 bases in the middle. The CDR3: CASSFGETYEQYF. CDR3 nucleotides: TGTGCCAGCAGTTTCGGGGAAACCTACGAGCAGTACTTC.

V gene TRBV7-2 combines with J gene TRBJ2-7; D is unclear. Germline V CDR1 and CDR2: SGHTA, FQGNSA. This CDR3 has 14 amino acids. V gave up 0 bases and J gave up 2 bases, with 8 bases separating them. The CDR3 DNA is TGTGCCAGCAGCTTAGCCCCCCAAACCTACGAGCAGTACTTC. It translates to CASSLAPQTYEQYF.

The chain recombines TRBV5-1 with TRBJ2-1, with 7 bases identical to TRBD1. Germline V gene data show CDR1 as SGHRS and CDR2 as YFSETQ. V dropped 3 bases and J dropped 5; count of bases not matched to a gene: 5. The CDR3 has 14 residues. CDR3 sequence reads: CASSSDRVNNEQFF. The DNA of the CDR3 is TGCGCCAGCAGCTCAGACAGGGTAAACAATGAGCAGTTCTTC.

This chain connects TRBV4-1 to TRBJ2-3; 12 positions agree with TRBD2. This CDR3 region has 15 residues. The V gene's germline CDR1 is MGHRA and CDR2 YSYEKL. The J segment lost 3 bases and the V segment lost 6 bases, leaving 4 bases of the junction unmatched. CDR3: CASSLGLAGTDTQYF. The CDR3, as DNA: TGCGCCAGCAGTCTTGGACTAGCGGGGACAGATACGCAGTATTTT.

The chain joins TRBV6-1 to TRBJ1-4; TRBD1 is a possible D gene (5 bases). CDR1 and CDR2 (germline): MNHNS, SASEGT. V was shortened by 2 bases and J by 4 bases, with 14 bases between the two germline ends. There are 16 residues in the CDR3. As DNA, the CDR3 is TGTGCCAGCAGTGAATTCTTAGGGGCTGGTAATGAAAAACTGTTTTTT. It encodes CASSEFLGAGNEKLFF.

The chain is built from TRBV6-1 and TRBJ1-2; D is uncertain. This CDR3 comprises 14 residues. CDR1 is MNHNS, CDR2 SASEGT, per germline. V lost 8 bases and J lost 0, with 13 bases in between. The CDR3 DNA sequence: TGTGCCAGCTGCCCGGCCGTAGCTAACTATGGCTACACCTTC. Protein: CASCPAVANYGYTF.

The chain uses TRBV25-1 and TRBJ2-7; no clear D. Trimming cost V 2 bases and J 5 bases, with 4 bases left between them. This CDR3 is built from 11 residues. Germline V lookup: CDR1 MGHDK, CDR2 SYGVNS. The CDR3 is CASSEGDEQYF. The CDR3 DNA is TGTGCCAGCAGTGAAGGGGACGAGCAGTACTTC.

The chain couples TRBV10-3 to TRBJ1-1; D call uncertain. The CDR3 has 16 amino acids. The V gene lost 6 bases and the J gene lost 1 base, with 18 bases spanning the gap. Germline V lookup: CDR1 ENHRY, CDR2 SYGVKD. The CDR3 DNA sequence: TGTGCCATCAGCCCGACACGAACGATTGGGAACACTGAAGCTTTCTTT. It codes for CAISPTRTIGNTEAFF.

This clone has only one observation. This CDR3 is CASRKSSYNEQFF. CDR3 nucleotides: TGTGCCAGCAGGAAGAGCTCCTACAATGAGCAGTTCTTC. This chain links TRBV6-1 with TRBJ2-1; D call uncertain. Germline V gene data show CDR1 as MNHNS and CDR2 as SASEGT. This CDR3 spans 13 amino acids. Trimming left V 6 bases short and J 0 bases short, with 6 bases between.

The chain has TRBV7-2 and TRBJ2-3; 12 bases fit TRBD2. The V gene's germline CDR1 is SGHTA and CDR2 FQGNSA. The V gene end was trimmed by 0 bases and the J gene end by 5 bases; junction bases not matched to a gene: 3. This CDR3 contains 16 residues. The CDR3 loop is CASSLATSGGIDTQYF. CDR3 bases: TGTGCCAGCAGCTTAGCGACTAGCGGGGGAATAGATACGCAGTATTTT.

V is TRBV7-6 and J is TRBJ2-7; 8 bases align to TRBD1. CDR3 size: 14 residues. CDR1 and CDR2 (germline): SGHVS, FNYEAQ. Unmatched junction bases numbered 10, after V lost 5 bases and J lost 7 bases. CDR3 coding DNA: TGTGCCAGCAGCGTTCAGGACAGGGACGGGGAGCAGTACTTC. Its protein product is CASSVQDRDGEQYF.

The genes are TRBV5-4 and TRBJ1-1, with 8 bases lining up with TRBD1. Trimming removed 4 bases from V and 0 bases from J; junction bases left unmatched: 5. Germline CDR1 is SGHNT and CDR2 is YYREEE (reference sequence). CDR3 size: 15 residues. The CDR3 region has the DNA TGTGCCAGCAGCGGAGGACAGGGCATGAACACTGAAGCTTTCTTT. Translated, it gives CASSGGQGMNTEAFF.

The chain combines TRBV5-1 with TRBJ2-5, with a weak D call TRBD2 (6 bases). Deletions cut 4 bases from V and 1 base from J, with 11 bases between. Germline CDR1 reads SGHRS; CDR2 reads YFSETQ. The CDR3 is made up of 14 amino acids. The CDR3 region has the DNA TGCGCCAGCAGCGCGGGCGGGACCCAAGAGACCCAGTACTTC. Its protein is CASSAGGTQETQYF.

The J gene is TRBJ1-4, the V gene TRBV6-5, with 9 bases identical to TRBD1. The V and J ends lost 5 bases and 5 bases, in that order; junction bases with no gene match: 6. CDR1 MNHEY and CDR2 SVGAGI come from the germline V gene. The CDR3 is 15 amino acids. The CDR3 reads CASSPGQGRNEKLFF. In DNA form, the CDR3 reads TGTGCCAGCAGTCCGGGACAGGGTCGAAATGAAAAACTGTTTTTT.

This chain joins TRBV14 and TRBJ2-6; D tentatively fits TRBD1 or TRBD2 (5 bases each). The CDR3 length is 17 residues. Germline V CDR1 and CDR2: SGHDN, FVKESK. Trimming cost V 4 bases and J 0 bases, with 13 bases left between them. CDR3 amino acids: CASSLLLRGSGANVLTF. In DNA, the CDR3 is TGTGCCAGCAGCCTTCTGTTGAGGGGCTCTGGGGCCAACGTCCTGACTTTC.